These 30 T cell receptor beta chains share one sample of origin, sequenced in a study of cytomegalovirus exposure and HLA in healthy donors. The PCR made use of 60 Vbeta and 13 Jbeta primers. Method: immunoSEQ multiplex PCR; TCRdb's copy keeps in-frame clones and lacks some. Among 200,000 to 250,000 clones, around nine tenths were seen once, and the ten largest hold roughly 1%. The source material was PBMCs. These receptors all come from a woman in her late teens or twenties in good health and CMV-seronegative.

The V gene is TRBV4-2, the J gene TRBJ2-1; the match to TRBD2 covers 10 bases. The V gene end was trimmed by 0 bases and the J gene end by 5 bases; junction bases not matched to a gene: 10. This CDR3 contains 18 residues. CDR1 LGHNA and CDR2 YNFKEQ come from the germline V gene. The CDR3 bases are TGTGCCAGCAGCCAAGATCTCGTCGAGCGGGAGGGCGACAATGAGCAGTTCTTC. Translation gives CASSQDLVEREGDNEQFF.

The chain is built from TRBV19 and TRBJ2-7; D perhaps matches TRBD2 (6 bases). CDR1 is LNHDA and CDR2 is SQIVND in the germline V gene (reference sequence). V was trimmed by 3 bases and J by 9 bases, leaving 9 bases between them. The CDR3 has 11 amino acids. The CDR3 sequence is CASSMGGRQYF. CDR3 bases: TGTGCCAGTAGTATGGGGGGTAGGCAGTACTTC.

CDR3 protein: CAISSGGKQYF. The CDR3 nucleotides are TGTGCCATCAGCTCCGGGGGAAAGCAGTACTTC. This chain uses TRBV10-3 with TRBJ2-7; maybe TRBD2 (6 bases). Germline assignment: CDR1 ENHRY and CDR2 SYGVKD. Trimming removed 6 bases from V and 8 bases from J, with 11 bases in between. This CDR3 comprises 11 residues.

The sample holds one count of this clone. The V gene is TRBV5-1, the J gene TRBJ2-5, with TRBD1 matching 9 bases. V was clipped by 3 bases and J by 5 bases; unmatched bases: 8. This CDR3 has 15 residues. Per germline, CDR1 SGHRS and CDR2 YFSETQ. CDR3 amino acids: CASSSGQGSRETQYF. The CDR3 bases are TGCGCCAGCAGCTCGGGACAGGGAAGTCGGGAGACCCAGTACTTC.

This chain joins TRBV2 and TRBJ2-1, with 10 bases identical to TRBD2. V lost 2 bases and J lost 9; bases outside the gene matches: 4. Per the germline V gene, CDR1 is SNHLY and CDR2 is FYNNEI. This CDR3 region has 14 residues. As DNA, the CDR3 is TGTGCCAGCAGTGAAACTAGCGGGATCGCTGAGCAGTTCTTC. Its translation is CASSETSGIAEQFF.

This clone was seen a handful of times. The chain links TRBV4-1 to TRBJ1-2, with D possibly being TRBD1 (6 bases). CDR1 is MGHRA and CDR2 is YSYEKL in the germline V gene. This CDR3 contains 16 residues. Trimming cost V 0 bases and J 4 bases, with 15 bases left between them. The CDR3, as DNA: TGCGCCAGCAGCCAAGACAGGGGCCGCTTACCCTATGGCTACACCTTC. Its protein is CASSQDRGRLPYGYTF.

J is TRBJ2-7 and V is TRBV7-3; TRBD2 aligns across 12 bases. CDR1 is SGHTA, CDR2 FQGTGA, per germline. The CDR3 covers 16 residues. Germline trimming cut 4 bases from V and 3 bases from J; bases unmatched to any gene: 7. The CDR3 sequence is CASSSIGLAGSYEQYF. In DNA, the CDR3 is TGTGCCAGCAGCTCCATAGGACTAGCGGGAAGCTACGAGCAGTACTTC.

CDR3 amino acids: CASSDAAMNTEAFF. The CDR3 bases are TGTGCCAGCAGTGACGCGGCAATGAACACTGAAGCTTTCTTT. The J gene is TRBJ1-1, the V gene TRBV6-1; D gene uncertain. Looked up from germline, CDR1 is MNHNS and CDR2 is SASEGT. V was pared by 3 bases and J by 0 bases, with 8 bases between. The CDR3 loop spans 14 amino acids.

The V gene is TRBV5-1, the J gene TRBJ1-1; D unresolved. V was clipped by 3 bases and J by 0 bases, with 12 bases between them. Germline loops: CDR1 SGHRS, CDR2 YFSETQ. The CDR3 has 15 amino acids. CDR3 amino acids: CASSWLHSLNTEAFF. The CDR3 region has the DNA TGCGCCAGCAGCTGGCTACACAGTTTGAACACTGAAGCTTTCTTT.

This chain uses TRBV6-5 with TRBJ2-2; the D is unclear. Germline loops: CDR1 MNHEY, CDR2 SVGAGI. The CDR3 is 15 residues long. Trimming cost V 2 bases and J 6 bases, with 13 bases left between them. The DNA of the CDR3 is TGTGCCAGCAGTTACATCAGACTGAATTCCGGGGAGCTGTTTTTT. It encodes CASSYIRLNSGELFF.

Details on this clone: The same CDR3 can be traced to other DNA sequences in this sample. The chain links TRBV15 to TRBJ2-7; unclear D gene. Germline-derived CDR1 and CDR2 are LNHNV and YYDKDF (reference sequence). The CDR3 is 13 residues long. With 0 bases removed from V and 3 bases from J, the gap between germline ends came to 6 bases. The CDR3 loop reads CATSRDSSYEQYF. For the CDR3, the DNA is TGTGCCACCAGCAGAGACTCGAGCTACGAGCAGTACTTC.

The chain is built from TRBV6-5 and TRBJ1-2; D is perhaps TRBD1 (6 bases). CDR1 is MNHEY and CDR2 is SVGAGI in the germline V gene. V gave up 6 bases and J gave up 3 bases, with 11 bases separating them. This CDR3 is 13 amino acids long. CDR3 nucleotide sequence: TGTGCCAGCAGAACAGGGTCTTACTATGGCTACACCTTC. It specifies CASRTGSYYGYTF.

The chain is built from TRBV9 and TRBJ1-1; D remains ambiguous. Deletions cut 4 bases from V and 1 base from J, with 17 bases between. CDR3 size: 16 residues. Germline CDR1 is SGDLS and CDR2 is YYNGEE. The CDR3 here is CASSLPRDSSNTEAFF. Written as DNA, the CDR3 is TGTGCCAGCAGCCTCCCGAGGGATTCGTCGAACACTGAAGCTTTCTTT.

This chain connects TRBV18 to TRBJ1-6; D is perhaps TRBD1 (6 bases). Germline V CDR1 and CDR2: KGHSH, LQKENI. This CDR3 has 15 amino acids. The V and J ends lost 2 bases and 5 bases respectively, with 10 bases between them. CDR3 protein: CASSPFRTDNSPLHF. CDR3 sequence (DNA): TGTGCCAGCTCACCATTCCGGACAGATAATTCACCCCTCCACTTT.

The gene calls are TRBV19 and TRBJ2-4; possible D gene TRBD2, 5 bases. V lost 3 bases and J lost 1, with 7 bases in between. The germline V gene encodes CDR1 LNHDA and CDR2 SQIVND (reference sequence). This CDR3 region has 14 residues. The CDR3, as DNA: TGTGCCAGTAGTATGGAGGTCGCCAAAAACATTCAGTACTTC. This sequence encodes CASSMEVAKNIQYF.

This clone was recorded once. The chain couples TRBV19 to TRBJ1-5; TRBD1 is a possible D gene (6 bases). V lost 8 bases and J lost 3, with 14 bases in between. CDR3 size: 14 residues. Germline assignment: CDR1 LNHDA and CDR2 SQIVND (reference sequence). CDR3 bases: TGTGCCAGTGGGAAACAGGGTAACAATCAGCCCCAGCATTTT. Translating it yields CASGKQGNNQPQHF.

The chain couples TRBV7-2 to TRBJ1-4, with D possibly being TRBD1 (5 bases). V gave up 2 bases and J gave up 2 bases, with 9 bases separating them. The germline CDR1 and CDR2 sequences are SGHTA and FQGNSA. This CDR3 is 15 amino acids long. CDR3 DNA: TGTGCCAGCAGCTTAATCTCAGGGACTAATGAAAAACTGTTTTTT. Translation gives CASSLISGTNEKLFF.

The rearrangement links TRBV9 to TRBJ2-1, with 12 nucleotides matching TRBD2. Losses at the gene ends were 2 bases for V and 9 bases for J; bases not matched to a gene: 9. This CDR3 has 16 amino acids. Germline values: CDR1 SGDLS, CDR2 YYNGEE. CDR3 bases: TGTGCCAGCAGCGTTTTTAGGACTAGCGGGACAGCTGAGCAGTTCTTC. This encodes CASSVFRTSGTAEQFF. Drawing the rest from reference TRBV9 and TRBJ2-1, the complete variable domain is DSGVTQTPKHLITATGQRVTLRCSPRSGDLSVYWYQQSLDQGLQFLIQYYNGEERAKGNILERFSAQQFPDLHSELNLSSLELGDSALYFCASSVFRTSGTAEQFFGPGTRLTVL.

Only a few counts were recorded for this clone. This chain connects TRBV6-4 to TRBJ2-5; the match to TRBD2 covers 8 bases. The CDR3 length is 15 residues. V was pared by 5 bases and J by 2 bases, with 7 bases of the junction left unmatched. CDR1 and CDR2 (germline): MRHNA, SNTAGT. As DNA, the CDR3 is TGTGCCAGCAGTCCCGGACTAGCCGGACAAGAGACCCAGTACTTC. This gives the protein CASSPGLAGQETQYF.

Here the CDR3 reads CASSLEEGATYGYTF. For the CDR3, the DNA is TGTGCCAGCAGCTTAGAGGAGGGGGCTACCTATGGCTACACCTTC. The chain recombines TRBV7-2 with TRBJ1-2; 7 bases line up with TRBD1. Per germline, CDR1 SGHTA and CDR2 FQGNSA. V was pared by 1 base and J by 4 bases, with 6 bases of the junction left unmatched. CDR3 length: 15 residues.

As regards this clone: Its ends do not fully match the called genes, so a read error is possible. For the CDR3, the DNA is TGTACCAGCAGCGCCAGGACAGGCCCCACAGATACGCAGTATTTT. Residues: CTSSARTGPTDTQYF. V usage is TRBV9 and J usage is TRBJ2-3; 7 nucleotides agree with TRBD1. CDR1 and CDR2 from the germline V gene are SGDLS and YYNGEE. The CDR3 contains 15 residues.

This chain uses TRBV12-5 with TRBJ2-7, with 7 nucleotides matching TRBD1. With V trimmed by 6 bases and J by 0 bases, 5 bases remained unmatched. The CDR3 loop spans 14 amino acids. Per germline, CDR1 LGHNT and CDR2 FRNRAP. The CDR3 spells CASGQQGSSYEQYF. DNA for the CDR3: TGTGCTAGTGGACAACAGGGGAGCTCCTACGAGCAGTACTTC.

The CDR3 region is CAWRDGSREGYGYTF. In DNA, the CDR3 is TGTGCCTGGAGGGATGGGTCCAGGGAAGGCTATGGCTACACCTTC. The chain recombines TRBV30 with TRBJ1-2; D is perhaps TRBD1 (5 bases). From germline, CDR1 is GTSNPN and CDR2 SVGIG (reference sequence). V was clipped by 3 bases and J by 4 bases, with 18 bases between them. This CDR3 is 15 amino acids long. The full variable domain, with the rest looked up from reference TRBV30 and TRBJ1-2, is SQTIHQWPATLVQPVGSPLSLECTVEGTSNPNLYWYRQAAGRGLQLLFYSVGIGQISSEVPQNLSASRPQDRQFILSSKKLLLSDSGFYLCAWRDGSREGYGYTFGSGTRLTVV.

The chain combines TRBV5-1 with TRBJ2-1; the match to TRBD2 covers 8 bases. V shed 1 base and J 9 bases; nucleotides not matched to a gene: 6. Germline V gene sequence: CDR1 SGHRS, CDR2 YFSETQ. The CDR3 consists of 14 residues. The CDR3: CASSLTSGSGEQFF. The CDR3 DNA sequence: TGCGCCAGCAGCTTGACTAGCGGTTCCGGTGAGCAGTTCTTC.

This clone has just one count. This chain links TRBV6-5 with TRBJ2-7; D perhaps matches TRBD2 (5 bases). Per the germline V gene, CDR1 is MNHEY and CDR2 is SVGAGI. The CDR3 totals 14 residues. Trimming stripped 2 bases from V and 5 bases from J, with 13 bases between. CDR3 bases: TGTGCCAGCAGTTACCGAGGGAAGTCTCACGAGCAGTACTTC. As protein: CASSYRGKSHEQYF.

J is TRBJ1-2 and V is TRBV6-6, with TRBD1 as a possible D gene (6 bases). Germline V gene sequence: CDR1 MNHNY, CDR2 SVGAGI (reference sequence). Trimming removed 7 bases from V and 14 bases from J, with 20 bases in between. This CDR3 region has 12 residues. The CDR3, as DNA: TGTGCCAGCATCCACGGAGGGGGGGATGGGACCTTC. This encodes CASIHGGGDGTF.

This clone is a singleton in its sample. The chain recombines TRBV5-6 with TRBJ1-3; 9 nucleotides agree with TRBD1. With 4 bases clipped from V and 0 bases from J, the junction kept 5 bases outside the gene matches. Germline CDR1 SGHDT, CDR2 YYEEEE. There are 16 residues in the CDR3. The CDR3, as DNA: TGTGCCAGCAGCGGGGGACAGGGCAGCTCTGGAAACACCATATATTTT. Its protein is CASSGGQGSSGNTIYF.

The chain recombines TRBV10-3 with TRBJ1-5; D might be TRBD1 (5 bases). CDR3 length: 14 amino acids. V dropped 8 bases and J dropped 0 bases, with 11 bases sitting between them. Germline V gene data show CDR1 as ENHRY and CDR2 as SYGVKD. The CDR3 sequence is CAIGGGYSNQPQHF. CDR3 DNA sequence: TGTGCCATCGGGGGGGGTTATAGCAATCAGCCCCAGCATTTT.

The genes are TRBV5-3 and TRBJ1-1; D gene ambiguous. TRBV5-3 is recorded as an ORF, its role being uncertain. The CDR3 contains 16 residues. V was pared by 1 base and J by 1 base, with 14 bases between. The CDR3 reads CARSLRSGRENTEAFF. The CDR3, as DNA: TGTGCCAGAAGCTTGAGGTCCGGGAGGGAGAACACTGAAGCTTTCTTT.

The chain links TRBV5-1 to TRBJ2-5; 11 nucleotides align to TRBD1. From germline, CDR1 is SGHRS and CDR2 YFSETQ. V lost 4 bases and J lost 4; bases outside the gene matches: 6. CDR3 length: 15 residues. The CDR3 sequence: CASSSPGTGGETQYF. CDR3 coding DNA: TGCGCCAGCAGCAGCCCCGGGACAGGGGGAGAGACCCAGTACTTC.